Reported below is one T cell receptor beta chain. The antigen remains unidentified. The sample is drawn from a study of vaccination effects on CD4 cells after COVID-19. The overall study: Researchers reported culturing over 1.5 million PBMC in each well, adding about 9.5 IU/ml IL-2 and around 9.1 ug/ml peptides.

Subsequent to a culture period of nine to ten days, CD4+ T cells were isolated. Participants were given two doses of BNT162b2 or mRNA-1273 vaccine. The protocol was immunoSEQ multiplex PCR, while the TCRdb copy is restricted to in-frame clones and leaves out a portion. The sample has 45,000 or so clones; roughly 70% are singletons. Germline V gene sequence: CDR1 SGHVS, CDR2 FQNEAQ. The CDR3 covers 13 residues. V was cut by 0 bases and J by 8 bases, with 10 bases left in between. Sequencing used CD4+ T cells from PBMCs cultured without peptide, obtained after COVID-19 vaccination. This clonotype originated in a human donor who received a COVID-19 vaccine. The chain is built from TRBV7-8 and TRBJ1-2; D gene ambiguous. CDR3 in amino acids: CASSLASGEGYTF. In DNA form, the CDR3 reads TGTGCCAGCAGCTTAGCTTCCGGGGAAGGCTACACCTTC. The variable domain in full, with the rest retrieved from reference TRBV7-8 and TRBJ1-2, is GAGVSQSPRYKVAKRGQDVALRCDPISGHVSLFWYQQALGQGPEFLTYFQNEAQLDKSGLPSDRFFAERPEGSVSTLKIQRTQQEDSAVYLCASSLASGEGYTFGSGTRLTVV.